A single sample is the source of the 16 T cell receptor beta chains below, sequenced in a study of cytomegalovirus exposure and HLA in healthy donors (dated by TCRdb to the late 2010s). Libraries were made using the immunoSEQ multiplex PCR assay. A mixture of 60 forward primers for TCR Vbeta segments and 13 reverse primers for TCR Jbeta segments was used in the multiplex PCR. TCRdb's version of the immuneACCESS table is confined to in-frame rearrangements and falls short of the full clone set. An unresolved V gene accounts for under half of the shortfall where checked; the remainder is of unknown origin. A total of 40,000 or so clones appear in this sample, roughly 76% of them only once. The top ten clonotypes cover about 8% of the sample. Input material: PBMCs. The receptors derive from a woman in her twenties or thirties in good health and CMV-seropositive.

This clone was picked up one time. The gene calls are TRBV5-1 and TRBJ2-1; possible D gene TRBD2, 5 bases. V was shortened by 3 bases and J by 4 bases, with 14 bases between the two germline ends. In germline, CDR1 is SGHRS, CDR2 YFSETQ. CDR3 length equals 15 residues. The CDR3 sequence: CASSSTSGAYNEQFF. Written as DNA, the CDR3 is TGCGCCAGCAGCTCAACCAGCGGAGCGTACAATGAGCAGTTCTTC.

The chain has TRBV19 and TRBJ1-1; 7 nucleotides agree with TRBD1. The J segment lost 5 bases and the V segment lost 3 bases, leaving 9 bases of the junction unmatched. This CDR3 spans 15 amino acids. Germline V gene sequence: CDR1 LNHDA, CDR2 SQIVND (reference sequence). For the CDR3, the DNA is TGTGCCAGTAGTATGACACAGGGGAGCAGGACTGAAGCTTTCTTT. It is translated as CASSMTQGSRTEAFF. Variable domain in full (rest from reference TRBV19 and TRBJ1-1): DGGITQSPKYLFRKEGQNVTLSCEQNLNHDAMYWYRQDPGQGLRLIYYSQIVNDFQKGDIAEGYSVSREKKESFPLTVTSAQKNPTAFYLCASSMTQGSRTEAFFGQGTRLTVV.

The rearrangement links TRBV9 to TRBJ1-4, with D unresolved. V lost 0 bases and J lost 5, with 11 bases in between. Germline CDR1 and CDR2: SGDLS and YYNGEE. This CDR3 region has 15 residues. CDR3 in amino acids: CASSVDPGSNEKLFF. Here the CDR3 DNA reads TGTGCCAGCAGCGTAGACCCGGGAAGCAATGAAAAACTGTTTTTT.

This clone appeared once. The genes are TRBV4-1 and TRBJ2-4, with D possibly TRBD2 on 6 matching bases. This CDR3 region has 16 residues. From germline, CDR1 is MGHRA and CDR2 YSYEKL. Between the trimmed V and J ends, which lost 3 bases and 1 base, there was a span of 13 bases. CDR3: CASSQTTSLAKNIQYF. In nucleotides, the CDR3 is TGCGCCAGCAGCCAGACCACTAGCTTGGCCAAAAACATTCAGTACTTC.

The CDR3 DNA follows: TGCGCCAGCAGCCCGGACGGGACTAGCGGGAGGGATGAGCAGTTCTTC. Protein product: CASSPDGTSGRDEQFF. V and J are TRBV5-1 and TRBJ2-1; TRBD2 matches at 16 bases. Trimming at V came to 4 bases and at J to 8 bases, leaving 6 bases not matched to a gene. CDR3 length: 16 amino acids. From germline, CDR1 is SGHRS and CDR2 YFSETQ. Variable domain in full (rest from reference TRBV5-1 and TRBJ2-1): KAGVTQTPRYLIKTRGQQVTLSCSPISGHRSVSWYQQTPGQGLQFLFEYFSETQRNKGNFPGRFSGRQFSNSRSEMNVSTLELGDSALYLCASSPDGTSGRDEQFFGPGTRLTVL.

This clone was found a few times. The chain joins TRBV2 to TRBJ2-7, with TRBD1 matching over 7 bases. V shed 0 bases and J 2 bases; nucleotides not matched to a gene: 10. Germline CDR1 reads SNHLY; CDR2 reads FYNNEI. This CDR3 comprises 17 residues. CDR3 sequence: CASSEAPDRVGTYEQYF. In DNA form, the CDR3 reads TGTGCCAGCAGTGAAGCGCCCGACAGGGTAGGGACCTACGAGCAGTACTTC.

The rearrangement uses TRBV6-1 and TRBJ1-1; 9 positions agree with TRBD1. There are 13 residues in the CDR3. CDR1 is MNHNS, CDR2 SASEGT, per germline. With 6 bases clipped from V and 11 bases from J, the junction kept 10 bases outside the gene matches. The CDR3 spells CASSPIQGADAFF. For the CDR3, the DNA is TGTGCCAGCAGCCCGATACAGGGGGCGGACGCTTTCTTT.

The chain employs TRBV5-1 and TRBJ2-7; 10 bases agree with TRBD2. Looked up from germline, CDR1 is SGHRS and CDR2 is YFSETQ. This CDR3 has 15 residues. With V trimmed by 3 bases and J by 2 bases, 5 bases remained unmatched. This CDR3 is CASSSQREGPYEQYF. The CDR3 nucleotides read TGCGCCAGCAGCTCCCAGCGGGAGGGCCCCTACGAGCAGTACTTC. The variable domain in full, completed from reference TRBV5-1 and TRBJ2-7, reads KAGVTQTPRYLIKTRGQQVTLSCSPISGHRSVSWYQQTPGQGLQFLFEYFSETQRNKGNFPGRFSGRQFSNSRSEMNVSTLELGDSALYLCASSSQREGPYEQYFGPGTRLTVT.

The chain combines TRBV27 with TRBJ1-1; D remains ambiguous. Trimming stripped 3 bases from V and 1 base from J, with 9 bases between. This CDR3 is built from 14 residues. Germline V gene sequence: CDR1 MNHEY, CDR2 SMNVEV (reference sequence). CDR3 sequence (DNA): TGTGCCAGCAGTTTTTTGCAGGAGAACACTGAAGCTTTCTTT. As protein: CASSFLQENTEAFF.

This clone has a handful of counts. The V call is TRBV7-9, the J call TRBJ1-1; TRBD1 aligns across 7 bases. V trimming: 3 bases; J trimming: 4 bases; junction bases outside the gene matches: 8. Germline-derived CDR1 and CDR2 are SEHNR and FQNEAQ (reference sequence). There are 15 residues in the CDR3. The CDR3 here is CASSLRQGGSTEAFF. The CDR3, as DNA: TGTGCCAGCAGCTTGAGACAGGGTGGAAGCACTGAAGCTTTCTTT.

The CDR3 region is CAWSTGGRYNEQFF. The CDR3 DNA reads as TGTGCCTGGAGTACGGGGGGGAGATACAATGAGCAGTTCTTC. This sequence joins TRBV30 and TRBJ2-1; 8 bases agree with TRBD2. CDR3 length equals 14 residues. The J segment lost 4 bases and the V segment lost 2 bases, leaving 4 bases of the junction unmatched. The germline V gene encodes CDR1 GTSNPN and CDR2 SVGIG (reference sequence).

Written as DNA, the CDR3 is TGTGCCAGCAGCCTTTCCTCCTACGAGCAGTACTTC. Translated: CASSLSSYEQYF. V gene TRBV6-1 combines with J gene TRBJ2-7; D remains unclear. Trimming stripped 6 bases from V and 0 bases from J, with 6 bases between. The CDR3 extends over 12 amino acids. Germline V gene lookup returns CDR1 MNHNS and CDR2 SASEGT.

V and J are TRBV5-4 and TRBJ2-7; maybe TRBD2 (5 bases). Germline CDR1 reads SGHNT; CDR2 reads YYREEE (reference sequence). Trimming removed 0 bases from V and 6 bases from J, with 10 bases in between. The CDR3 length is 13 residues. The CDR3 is CASSLADGSEQYF. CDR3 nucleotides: TGTGCCAGCAGCTTGGCCGATGGGAGCGAGCAGTACTTC.

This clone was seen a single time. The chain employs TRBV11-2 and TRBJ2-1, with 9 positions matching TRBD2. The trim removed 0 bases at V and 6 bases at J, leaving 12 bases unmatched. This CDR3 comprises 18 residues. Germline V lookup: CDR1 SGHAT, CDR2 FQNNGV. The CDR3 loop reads CASSLDQGGTSRLNEQFF. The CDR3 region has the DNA TGTGCCAGCAGCTTAGATCAGGGGGGGACTAGCAGACTCAATGAGCAGTTCTTC. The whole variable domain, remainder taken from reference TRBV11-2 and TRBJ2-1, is EAGVAQSPRYKIIEKRQSVAFWCNPISGHATLYWYQQILGQGPKLLIQFQNNGVVDDSQLPKDRFSAERLKGVDSTLKIQPAKLEDSAVYLCASSLDQGGTSRLNEQFFGPGTRLTVL.

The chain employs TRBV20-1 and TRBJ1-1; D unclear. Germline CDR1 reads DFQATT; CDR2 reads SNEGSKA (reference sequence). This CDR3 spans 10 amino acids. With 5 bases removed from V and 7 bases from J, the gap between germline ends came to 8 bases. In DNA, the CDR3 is TGCAGTGCTCGGGGTATTGAAGCTTTCTTT. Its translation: CSARGIEAFF.

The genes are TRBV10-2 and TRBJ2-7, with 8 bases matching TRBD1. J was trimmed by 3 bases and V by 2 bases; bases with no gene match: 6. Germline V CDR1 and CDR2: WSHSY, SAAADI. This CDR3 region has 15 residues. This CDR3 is CASSEDGRGLYEQYF. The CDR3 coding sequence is TGCGCCAGCAGTGAGGATGGCAGGGGGCTCTACGAGCAGTACTTC.